These 8 T cell receptor beta chains came from one sample sequenced in a study of cytomegalovirus exposure and HLA in healthy donors. Primers: 60 Vbeta forward and 13 Jbeta reverse. Here immunoSEQ multiplex PCR was the method, and the copy in TCRdb shows in-frame clones only, minus some. Counted here are 90,000 to 100,000 clones, about 74% occurring once; the ten biggest clones make up 7.5% to 9%. The specimen sequenced was PBMCs. These receptors were obtained from a female donor in good health and CMV-seronegative.

Regarding this clone: The junction departs from the called germline gene at one end, perhaps through a read error. This same CDR3 is encoded by further DNA sequences in the sample. The chain links TRBV19 to TRBJ2-3, with 8 bases lining up with TRBD2. This CDR3 has 14 amino acids. Germline CDR1 is LNHDA and CDR2 is SQIVND (reference sequence). In DNA form, the CDR3 reads TGCGCCAGTAGCTACGGACTAGCAGCAGATACGCAGTATTTT. Translated: CASSYGLAADTQYF.

The chain joins TRBV5-1 to TRBJ2-7, with TRBD1 identical over 9 bases. This CDR3 is built from 15 residues. V was pared by 1 base and J by 3 bases, with 5 bases of the junction left unmatched. Germline V gene lookup returns CDR1 SGHRS and CDR2 YFSETQ. In DNA form, the CDR3 reads TGCGCCAGCAGCTTGCCGACAGGGGGGGACTACGAGCAGTACTTC. Amino acid sequence: CASSLPTGGDYEQYF. The variable domain in full, with the rest retrieved from reference TRBV5-1 and TRBJ2-7, is KAGVTQTPRYLIKTRGQQVTLSCSPISGHRSVSWYQQTPGQGLQFLFEYFSETQRNKGNFPGRFSGRQFSNSRSEMNVSTLELGDSALYLCASSLPTGGDYEQYFGPGTRLTVT.

This chain connects TRBV27 to TRBJ2-4; TRBD1 agrees at 7 bases. Per germline, CDR1 MNHEY and CDR2 SMNVEV (reference sequence). The length of the CDR3 is 14 residues. With 6 bases clipped from V and 7 bases from J, the junction kept 9 bases outside the gene matches. The CDR3 here is CASRDQGVGNIQYF. The CDR3 nucleotides are TGTGCCAGCAGAGATCAGGGGGTCGGGAACATTCAGTACTTC.

The V call is TRBV19, the J call TRBJ2-5; a possible D gene is TRBD1 (6 bases). The J call may be mistaken, given a closer DNA end match to TRBJ2-7. Germline V gene lookup returns CDR1 LNHDA and CDR2 SQIVND (reference sequence). The CDR3 length is 13 residues. The CDR3 loop is CASRNDRTYEQYF. CDR3 nucleotide sequence: TGTGCCAGTAGGAATGACAGGACCTACGAGCAGTACTTC.

This clone occurred a few times. The chain is built from TRBV30 and TRBJ1-3; D uncertain. V lost 8 bases and J 0 bases, leaving 17 bases between the germline ends. Germline CDR1 GTSNPN, CDR2 SVGIG (reference sequence). CDR3 size: 15 residues. The CDR3 loop is CAAPDSHNSGNTIYF. CDR3 coding DNA: TGTGCCGCACCGGACTCCCATAACTCTGGAAACACCATATATTTT.

The CDR3 loop reads CASSRTGDEKLFF. CDR3 nucleotides: TGTGCCAGCAGCCGGACAGGGGACGAAAAACTGTTTTTT. The V call is TRBV11-1, the J call TRBJ1-4; 9 bases fit TRBD1. Looked up from germline, CDR1 is SGHAT and CDR2 is FQDESV (reference sequence). V dropped 5 bases and J dropped 8; count of bases not matched to a gene: 3. The CDR3 totals 13 residues.

The gene calls are TRBV7-9 and TRBJ1-5; 8 bases align to TRBD1. Looked up from germline, CDR1 is SEHNR and CDR2 is FQNEAQ (reference sequence). V shed 2 bases, J shed 2 bases, and the junction held 5 bases outside the gene matches. This CDR3 contains 16 residues. The CDR3 reads CASSLRTGTGNQPQHF. CDR3 nucleotides: TGTGCCAGCAGCTTAAGGACAGGGACGGGCAATCAGCCCCAGCATTTT.

The gene calls are TRBV6-4 and TRBJ1-2; unclear D gene. The germline V gene has CDR1 MRHNA and CDR2 SNTAGT. The length of the CDR3 is 15 residues. The V gene lost 2 bases and the J gene lost 4 bases, with 14 bases spanning the gap. CDR3 sequence (DNA): TGTGCCAGCAGTGACCCCATAGGGAGTGTCTATGGCTACACCTTC. Encoded protein: CASSDPIGSVYGYTF.